Included here is one T cell receptor beta chain sequence, with context. Relative to the germline gene, one junction end is altered; a read error may explain this. The CDR3 contains 13 residues. Germline CDR1 and CDR2: SQVTM and ANQGSEA. Only in-frame clones appear in the TCRdb table, and some are missing; sequencing was by immunoSEQ multiplex PCR. The table shows 75,000 to 85,000 clones, with under 97% occurring only once. These data belong to a study of technical replicates of blood from a few donors. The V and J genes are TRBV29-1 and TRBJ2-7, with D perhaps matching TRBD2 (6 bases). The sequence came from a human donor in good health. Sample: T cells isolated from PBMCs. CDR3 loop: CSVEDGRSYEQYF. CDR3 coding DNA: TGCAGCGTGGAAGACGGGAGATCCTACGAGCAGTACTTC.